A selection of T cell receptor beta chains follows, all from one sample in a study of radiotherapy plus CTLA-4 blockade in lung cancer. Some clones are missing from TCRdb's copy, which holds only in-frame ones; the method was immunoSEQ multiplex PCR. Of roughly 110,000 clones listed, 85% are singletons. The sequenced sample was peripheral blood, obtained from a patient treated with radiotherapy plus ipilimumab. These receptors all stem from a human donor with non-small cell lung cancer that progressed on radiotherapy plus ipilimumab. Some clones in this sample may be carry-over from other donors' samples. CDR3s include the opening cysteine and the closing phenylalanine or tryptophan. The order of the fields is J gene, V gene, CDR3 length, D gene, clone size, CDR3 DNA, CDR3 protein. The D gene is left open where the match is weak. Only part of the rows carry a size: once, few, many, or a class if the clone is expanded.

j_gene: TRBJ2-3
v_gene: TRBV5-5
len: 11
d_gene: NA
abundance: NA
CDR3nt: TGTGCCAGCAGCTTTATGGATACGCAGTATTTT
CDR3aa: CASSFMDTQYF

j_gene: TRBJ2-3
v_gene: TRBV7-9
len: 14
d_gene: TRBD2
abundance: NA
CDR3nt: TGTGCCAGCAGCTTTGCGGGGGTTACAGATACGCAGTATTTT
CDR3aa: CASSFAGVTDTQYF

j_gene: TRBJ1-4
v_gene: TRBV7-3
len: 14
d_gene: NA
abundance: NA
CDR3nt: TGTGCCAGCAGCCCAGGCGCAACTAATGAAAAACTGTTTTTT
CDR3aa: CASSPGATNEKLFF

j_gene: TRBJ2-1
v_gene: TRBV18
len: 16
d_gene: NA
abundance: NA
CDR3nt: TGTGCCAGCTCACCAAGACAAGCCCTAGGACAGAATGAGCAGTTCTTC
CDR3aa: CASSPRQALGQNEQFF

j_gene: TRBJ2-3
v_gene: TRBV4-3
len: 17
d_gene: TRBD2
abundance: NA
CDR3nt: TGCGCCAGCAGCCAATCCCGGGGGGAAACCCCTTTAGATACGCAGTATTTT
CDR3aa: CASSQSRGETPLDTQYF

j_gene: TRBJ1-1
v_gene: TRBV6-5
len: 13
d_gene: NA
abundance: NA
CDR3nt: TGTGCCAGTTGGGCGGTCGTGAACACTGAAGCTTTCTTT
CDR3aa: CASWAVVNTEAFF

j_gene: TRBJ1-3
v_gene: TRBV6-6
len: 16
d_gene: TRBD1
abundance: NA
CDR3nt: TGTGCCAGCAGTTACTCAGGGACAGACTCTGGAAACACCATATATTTT
CDR3aa: CASSYSGTDSGNTIYF

j_gene: TRBJ2-1
v_gene: TRBV10-3
len: 14
d_gene: NA
abundance: NA
CDR3nt: TGTGCCATCAGAAGGGACCTCACCTCGGATGAGCAGTTCTTC
CDR3aa: CAIRRDLTSDEQFF

j_gene: TRBJ1-6
v_gene: TRBV7-2
len: 12
d_gene: NA
abundance: NA
CDR3nt: TGTGCCAGCAGCCACCGCCCGTCACCCCTCCACTTT
CDR3aa: CASSHRPSPLHF

j_gene: TRBJ1-1
v_gene: TRBV6-5
len: 13
d_gene: NA
abundance: NA
CDR3nt: TGTGCCAGCACCAGACAGCAGAACACTGAAGCTTTCTTT
CDR3aa: CASTRQQNTEAFF

j_gene: TRBJ2-3
v_gene: TRBV7-2
len: 14
d_gene: NA
abundance: NA
CDR3nt: TGTGCCAGCAGCTTAGCGCTCTACACAGATACGCAGTATTTT
CDR3aa: CASSLALYTDTQYF

j_gene: TRBJ2-1
v_gene: TRBV14
len: 13
d_gene: NA
abundance: NA
CDR3nt: TGTGCCAGCAGCTGGGACCACTACAATGAGCAGTTCTTC
CDR3aa: CASSWDHYNEQFF

j_gene: TRBJ1-1
v_gene: TRBV29-1
len: 16
d_gene: NA
abundance: NA
CDR3nt: TGCAGCGTTGAAGATCTTCCGGGTTCGGGGAACACTGAAGCTTTCTTT
CDR3aa: CSVEDLPGSGNTEAFF

j_gene: TRBJ1-6
v_gene: TRBV18
len: 15
d_gene: TRBD1
abundance: NA
CDR3nt: TGTGCCAGCTCGCAGTCGACAGGGGTGAATTCACCCCTCCACTTT
CDR3aa: CASSQSTGVNSPLHF

j_gene: TRBJ2-1
v_gene: TRBV14
len: 16
d_gene: TRBD1
abundance: NA
CDR3nt: TGTGCCAGCAGCTCTTGGAGACAGGGGACGGACAATGAGCAGTTCTTC
CDR3aa: CASSSWRQGTDNEQFF

j_gene: TRBJ1-5
v_gene: TRBV7-2
len: 17
d_gene: NA
abundance: NA
CDR3nt: TGTGCCAGCAGCCCTTCTGAGTCATCAGGTGAGGTTTGGCCCCAGCATTTT
CDR3aa: CASSPSESSGEVWPQHF

j_gene: TRBJ2-2
v_gene: TRBV15
len: 16
d_gene: NA
abundance: NA
CDR3nt: TGTGCCACCAGCAGACCCAGAGGGGGAAACACCGGGGAGCTGTTTTTT
CDR3aa: CATSRPRGGNTGELFF

j_gene: TRBJ2-2
v_gene: TRBV29-1
len: 15
d_gene: TRBD1
abundance: NA
CDR3nt: TGCAGCGTTGAATCAGGGGGCCTTTGGCCCGGGGAGCTGTTTTTT
CDR3aa: CSVESGGLWPGELFF

j_gene: TRBJ1-2
v_gene: TRBV11-2
len: 12
d_gene: NA
abundance: NA
CDR3nt: TGTGCCAGCAGCTTCCCCAACTATGGCTACACCTTC
CDR3aa: CASSFPNYGYTF

j_gene: TRBJ2-5
v_gene: TRBV4-3
len: 15
d_gene: NA
abundance: NA
CDR3nt: TGCGCCAGCAGCCAATTACTGAACTACCAAGAGACCCAGTACTTC
CDR3aa: CASSQLLNYQETQYF

j_gene: TRBJ1-2
v_gene: TRBV2
len: 13
d_gene: NA
abundance: NA
CDR3nt: TGTGCCAGCAGTGTGTCCAGGGACTATGGCTACACCTTC
CDR3aa: CASSVSRDYGYTF

j_gene: TRBJ1-3
v_gene: TRBV7-2
len: 14
d_gene: NA
abundance: NA
CDR3nt: TGTGCCAGCAGCTTAGAGGGGAATCTTCACACCATATATTTT
CDR3aa: CASSLEGNLHTIYF

j_gene: TRBJ2-3
v_gene: TRBV2
len: 14
d_gene: NA
abundance: NA
CDR3nt: TGTGCCAGCAGAAGGGATCGGGGTTCAGATACGCAGTATTTT
CDR3aa: CASRRDRGSDTQYF

j_gene: TRBJ2-5
v_gene: TRBV27
len: 13
d_gene: NA
abundance: NA
CDR3nt: TGTGCCAGCAGCTCGGGTGGATACGGGACCCAGTACTTC
CDR3aa: CASSSGGYGTQYF

j_gene: TRBJ1-1
v_gene: TRBV28
len: 15
d_gene: NA
abundance: NA
CDR3nt: TGTGCCAGCGCGTTTCCGAGGGGATTGAACACTGAAGCTTTCTTT
CDR3aa: CASAFPRGLNTEAFF

j_gene: TRBJ1-3
v_gene: TRBV30
len: 12
d_gene: NA
abundance: NA
CDR3nt: TGTGCCTGGAGTTCAACTGGAAACATCATATATTTT
CDR3aa: CAWSSTGNIIYF

j_gene: TRBJ2-3
v_gene: TRBV18
len: 19
d_gene: TRBD2
abundance: NA
CDR3nt: TGTGCCAGCTCACCCACTAGCGGGGCTTCAGCACCCAGCACAGATACGCAGTATTTT
CDR3aa: CASSPTSGASAPSTDTQYF

j_gene: TRBJ1-6
v_gene: TRBV4-2
len: 16
d_gene: TRBD1
abundance: NA
CDR3nt: TGTGCCAGCAGCCAAGGACAGGGGGCGGATAATTCACCCCTCCACTTT
CDR3aa: CASSQGQGADNSPLHF

j_gene: TRBJ2-2
v_gene: TRBV5-1
len: 14
d_gene: NA
abundance: NA
CDR3nt: TGCGCCAGCACCAGAGCCTGGTTGGCCGGGGAGCTGTTTTTT
CDR3aa: CASTRAWLAGELFF

j_gene: TRBJ2-3
v_gene: TRBV27
len: 17
d_gene: TRBD1
abundance: once
CDR3nt: TGTGCCAGCAGCCCTTGGACAGGGCGGTGGATGAGAGATACGCAGTATTTT
CDR3aa: CASSPWTGRWMRDTQYF

j_gene: TRBJ2-1
v_gene: TRBV6-6
len: 16
d_gene: TRBD2
abundance: once
CDR3nt: TGTGCCAGCAGCTTGGGCGGGGGGCTGTGGGTCAATGAGCAGTTCTTC
CDR3aa: CASSLGGGLWVNEQFF

j_gene: TRBJ1-2
v_gene: TRBV7-3
len: 14
d_gene: TRBD1
abundance: NA
CDR3nt: TGTGCCAGCAGCTTAGGGACAGGGGGCGATGGCTACACCTTC
CDR3aa: CASSLGTGGDGYTF

j_gene: TRBJ2-1
v_gene: TRBV15
len: 16
d_gene: TRBD2
abundance: NA
CDR3nt: TGTGCCACCAGCGGCCGGGGGGGAGCCTCCTACAATGAGCAGTTCTTC
CDR3aa: CATSGRGGASYNEQFF

j_gene: TRBJ2-7
v_gene: TRBV6-1
len: 17
d_gene: NA
abundance: NA
CDR3nt: TGTGCCAGCAGTGAAGCAGGGCTACCAGCCACTCTTTACGAGCAGTACTTC
CDR3aa: CASSEAGLPATLYEQYF

j_gene: TRBJ2-3
v_gene: TRBV5-4
len: 15
d_gene: TRBD1
abundance: NA
CDR3nt: TGTGCCAGCAGCTTGGCACAGGGGGCATGGGATACGCAGTATTTT
CDR3aa: CASSLAQGAWDTQYF

j_gene: TRBJ2-1
v_gene: TRBV9
len: 15
d_gene: TRBD2
abundance: NA
CDR3nt: TGTGCCAGCGCCCCAAGCGGGGGTTCCTACAATGAGCAGTTCTTC
CDR3aa: CASAPSGGSYNEQFF

j_gene: TRBJ1-6
v_gene: TRBV9
len: 15
d_gene: NA
abundance: NA
CDR3nt: TGTGCCAGCAGCGTAGCGCTAGACCGTTGGTCACCCCTCCACTTT
CDR3aa: CASSVALDRWSPLHF

j_gene: TRBJ2-3
v_gene: TRBV7-3
len: 16
d_gene: TRBD2
abundance: NA
CDR3nt: TGTGCCAGCAGCTTAAACGCCGGGACTAACACAGATACGCAGTATTTT
CDR3aa: CASSLNAGTNTDTQYF

j_gene: TRBJ1-2
v_gene: TRBV9
len: 16
d_gene: NA
abundance: NA
CDR3nt: TGTGCCAGCAGCGTAGTACGAACCACCTCTAGCTATGGCTACACCTTC
CDR3aa: CASSVVRTTSSYGYTF

j_gene: TRBJ2-3
v_gene: TRBV19
len: 15
d_gene: TRBD2
abundance: NA
CDR3nt: TGTGCCAGTTCCTCCGGGACTACTAGCACAGATACGCAGTATTTT
CDR3aa: CASSSGTTSTDTQYF

j_gene: TRBJ2-2
v_gene: TRBV7-3
len: 15
d_gene: NA
abundance: NA
CDR3nt: TGTGCCAGCAGCTTAATAGGGGTGAACACCGGGGAGCTGTTTTTT
CDR3aa: CASSLIGVNTGELFF

j_gene: TRBJ1-5
v_gene: TRBV4-3
len: 16
d_gene: TRBD1
abundance: once
CDR3nt: TGCGCCAGCAGCCGGGGGGTCACAGGGGCGAGGAGGTCCCAGCATTTT
CDR3aa: CASSRGVTGARRSQHF

j_gene: TRBJ1-2
v_gene: TRBV6-5
len: 13
d_gene: NA
abundance: NA
CDR3nt: TGTGCCAGCAGTACGGTTGAGGGCTATGGCTACACCTTC
CDR3aa: CASSTVEGYGYTF

j_gene: TRBJ2-7
v_gene: TRBV27
len: 12
d_gene: NA
abundance: once
CDR3nt: TGTGCCAGCAGCTCGACAGCCTACGAGCAGTACTTC
CDR3aa: CASSSTAYEQYF

j_gene: TRBJ1-6
v_gene: TRBV5-1
len: 14
d_gene: TRBD1
abundance: NA
CDR3nt: TGCGCCAGCAGCTGGGGGACAGATAATTCACCCCTCCACTTT
CDR3aa: CASSWGTDNSPLHF

j_gene: TRBJ1-2
v_gene: TRBV7-9
len: 13
d_gene: NA
abundance: NA
CDR3nt: TGTGCCAGCAGCTTAAACGTCAGAGAGCCTAGGACCTTC
CDR3aa: CASSLNVREPRTF

j_gene: TRBJ2-1
v_gene: TRBV7-3
len: 14
d_gene: NA
abundance: NA
CDR3nt: TGTGCCAGCAGCTTACGTAGGGGATACAATGAGCAGTTCTTC
CDR3aa: CASSLRRGYNEQFF

j_gene: TRBJ1-1
v_gene: TRBV4-3
len: 17
d_gene: TRBD1
abundance: NA
CDR3nt: TGCGCCAGCAGCCACTATCCGACAGGGTGGGCTGACACTGAAGCTTTCTTT
CDR3aa: CASSHYPTGWADTEAFF

j_gene: TRBJ1-2
v_gene: TRBV4-2
len: 17
d_gene: NA
abundance: once
CDR3nt: TGTGCCAGCAGCCAAGGCTCCGGGACAAGGGGCATTGGTGGCTACACCTTC
CDR3aa: CASSQGSGTRGIGGYTF

j_gene: TRBJ2-3
v_gene: TRBV5-1
len: 16
d_gene: TRBD2
abundance: few
CDR3nt: TGCGCCAGCAGCCTAAGGACTAGCGGGGCAGCAGATACGCAGTATTTT
CDR3aa: CASSLRTSGAADTQYF

j_gene: TRBJ2-5
v_gene: TRBV5-8
len: 16
d_gene: NA
abundance: NA
CDR3nt: TGTGCCAGCAGCTTGGGAGCGGAATTTGACCAAGAGACCCAGTACTTC
CDR3aa: CASSLGAEFDQETQYF

j_gene: TRBJ2-7
v_gene: TRBV7-9
len: 13
d_gene: NA
abundance: few
CDR3nt: TGTGCCAGCAGCCCTATGGGGGGTTACGAGCAGTACTTC
CDR3aa: CASSPMGGYEQYF

j_gene: TRBJ1-2
v_gene: TRBV25-1
len: 14
d_gene: NA
abundance: NA
CDR3nt: TGTGCCAGCAGTGAATTCGGAGTCGGTCAGGTCTACACCTTC
CDR3aa: CASSEFGVGQVYTF

j_gene: TRBJ1-1
v_gene: TRBV30
len: 13
d_gene: NA
abundance: once
CDR3nt: TGTGCCTGGGACGGGCAGAGTGGGACTGAAGCTTTCTTT
CDR3aa: CAWDGQSGTEAFF

j_gene: TRBJ2-7
v_gene: TRBV4-1
len: 16
d_gene: NA
abundance: NA
CDR3nt: TGCGCCAGCAGCCAAGTGTTAGGAAACCGGGGCCACGAGCAGTACTTC
CDR3aa: CASSQVLGNRGHEQYF

j_gene: TRBJ2-7
v_gene: TRBV25-1
len: 13
d_gene: NA
abundance: NA
CDR3nt: TGTGCCAGCAGTGAATACGAGGTGTCCGAGCAGTACTTC
CDR3aa: CASSEYEVSEQYF

j_gene: TRBJ1-2
v_gene: TRBV5-4
len: 15
d_gene: NA
abundance: NA
CDR3nt: TGTGCCAGCAGCTTGGAGGTGGGTTACTTGGATGGCTACACCTTC
CDR3aa: CASSLEVGYLDGYTF

j_gene: TRBJ1-5
v_gene: TRBV12-5
len: 19
d_gene: TRBD1
abundance: NA
CDR3nt: TGTGCTAGTGGTTTGCCCCGACCCCCGGGACAGGGGGTCAATCAGCCCCAGCATTTT
CDR3aa: CASGLPRPPGQGVNQPQHF

j_gene: TRBJ2-7
v_gene: TRBV11-2
len: 17
d_gene: TRBD1
abundance: NA
CDR3nt: TGTGCCAGCAGCTTCAGATATCCGGGACAGGGGTCCTACGAGCAGTACTTC
CDR3aa: CASSFRYPGQGSYEQYF

j_gene: TRBJ2-7
v_gene: TRBV28
len: 14
d_gene: TRBD1
abundance: few
CDR3nt: TGTGCCAGCAGATCTACAGGGGGTTTGGACGAGCAGTACTTC
CDR3aa: CASRSTGGLDEQYF